The 13 T cell receptor beta chains below were found in one sample sequenced in a study of PD-L1 blockade in urothelial cancer. The assay was immunoSEQ multiplex PCR, and TCRdb's table has in-frame clones only and misses some. The table has some 51,000 clones, around nine tenths seen once. Time point given: peripheral blood 6 weeks after treatment start. The source was PBMCs, collected around atezolizumab (anti-PD-L1) treatment. The source is a man in his sixties with urothelial cancer.

The chain recombines TRBV25-1 with TRBJ2-6; D is perhaps TRBD1 (6 bases). The CDR3 is 15 residues long. The germline CDR1 and CDR2 sequences are MGHDK and SYGVNS. V shed 2 bases and J shed 7 bases, with 12 bases lying between them. The CDR3 nucleotides are TGTGCCAGCAGTGAACCCAGGGGTGGAGCCAACGTCCTGACTTTC. It encodes CASSEPRGGANVLTF.

By proportion, this clone is medium-sized. The V and J genes are TRBV5-4 and TRBJ2-1; 13 bases map to TRBD2. Trimming took 7 bases from V and 10 from J; bases not matched to a gene: 11. This CDR3 comprises 15 residues. CDR1 and CDR2 (germline): SGHNT, YYREEE (reference sequence). CDR3 residues: CASWPGLAGPEEQFF. The CDR3 nucleotides read TGTGCCAGCTGGCCGGGACTAGCGGGACCCGAAGAGCAGTTCTTC.

The chain joins TRBV7-2 to TRBJ2-7; 7 positions match TRBD1. The CDR3 has 14 residues. V was clipped by 5 bases and J by 0 bases; unmatched bases: 4. Per the germline V gene, CDR1 is SGHTA and CDR2 is FQGNSA. Written as DNA, the CDR3 is TGTGCCAGCAGCGAAGGGGGCCACTCCTACGAGCAGTACTTC. Translated: CASSEGGHSYEQYF.

The rearrangement links TRBV1 to TRBJ2-5; the D call TRBD1 from the table was never checked on the DNA. TRBV1 is listed as a pseudogene. The length of the CDR3 is 15 residues. The CDR3 bases are TGCACCAGCAGCCCACCCAGTAATCAGCAAGAGACCCAGTACTTC. Its translation is CTSSPPSNQQETQYF.

The chain recombines TRBV6-1 with TRBJ2-7, with 9 nucleotides matching TRBD1. The CDR3 runs 15 residues. V shed 2 bases and J 1 base; nucleotides not matched to a gene: 3. Germline lookup yields CDR1 MNHNS and CDR2 SASEGT. CDR3 nucleotide sequence: TGTGCCAGCAGTGAAACAGGGGGCAGGTCCTACGAGCAGTACTTC. It yields the protein CASSETGGRSYEQYF.

This clone was seen a single time. The identical CDR3 is also encoded by other nucleotide sequences in the sample. DNA for the CDR3: TGTGCCAGTAGCCCGGACAGTCGCTACGAGCAGTACTTC. This sequence encodes CASSPDSRYEQYF. This chain uses TRBV19 with TRBJ2-7, with D possibly matching TRBD1 (6 bases). The germline gives CDR1 LNHDA, CDR2 SQIVND (reference sequence). V was clipped by 6 bases and J by 3 bases, with 12 bases between them. This CDR3 contains 13 residues.

This clone was recorded only once. V gene TRBV10-3 combines with J gene TRBJ2-7; D possibly corresponds to TRBD2 (5 bases). Germline-derived CDR1 and CDR2 are ENHRY and SYGVKD. The length of the CDR3 is 13 residues. V gave up 0 bases and J gave up 3 bases, with 6 bases separating them. CDR3 sequence: CAISESGVYEQYF. DNA for the CDR3: TGTGCCATCAGTGAGTCGGGAGTCTACGAGCAGTACTTC.

The chain joins TRBV7-8 to TRBJ2-5, with TRBD2 identical over 7 bases. Trimming at V came to 5 bases and at J to 7 bases, leaving 10 bases not matched to a gene. This CDR3 has 14 residues. Germline V gene sequence: CDR1 SGHVS, CDR2 FQNEAQ. The CDR3 nucleotides read TGTGCCAGCAGCCGAGGGGAGGGCGGTGGGACCCAGTACTTC. As protein: CASSRGEGGGTQYF.

V is TRBV2 and J is TRBJ2-1, with 10 bases matching TRBD2. Germline loops: CDR1 SNHLY, CDR2 FYNNEI. The V segment lost 5 bases and the J segment 8 bases; nucleotides outside the gene matches: 6. The CDR3 consists of 14 residues. The CDR3 DNA sequence: TGTGCCAGCAGTTTGTCTAGCGGGAGCGATGAGCAGTTCTTC. This encodes CASSLSSGSDEQFF.

V usage is TRBV15 and J usage is TRBJ2-7; 11 bases fit TRBD2. The ends lost 0 bases at V and 5 bases at J; junction bases unmatched: 9. CDR3 length: 17 amino acids. The germline V gene has CDR1 LNHNV and CDR2 YYDKDF (reference sequence). In DNA form, the CDR3 reads TGTGCCACCAGCAGAGATACGACGGGACTAGCGGTCGACGAGCAGTACTTC. Its translation: CATSRDTTGLAVDEQYF.

The chain has TRBV25-1 and TRBJ2-7; 9 positions match TRBD1. Trimming removed 6 bases from V and 3 bases from J; junction bases left unmatched: 9. The germline gives CDR1 MGHDK, CDR2 SYGVNS. The CDR3 runs to 15 residues. The CDR3, as DNA: TGTGCCAGCAGAGCGCCCGGGACAGGGTACTACGAGCAGTACTTC. Protein sequence: CASRAPGTGYYEQYF.

The V gene is TRBV28, the J gene TRBJ2-7, with 8 bases identical to TRBD1. The CDR3 is 16 residues long. V lost 6 bases, J lost 5 bases, and 15 bases stayed unmatched. The germline V gene has CDR1 MDHEN and CDR2 SYDVKM. Here the CDR3 reads CASRDPGTGKRNEQYF. The CDR3 DNA sequence: TGTGCCAGCAGAGATCCGGGGACAGGAAAAAGGAACGAGCAGTACTTC.

This clone was seen only once. The J gene is TRBJ2-1, the V gene TRBV10-3, with D possibly TRBD1 on 6 matching bases. V was clipped by 3 bases and J by 10 bases, with 10 bases between them. The germline V gene encodes CDR1 ENHRY and CDR2 SYGVKD. The CDR3 contains 12 residues. CDR3 loop: CAISEPGTEQFF. The CDR3 DNA sequence: TGTGCCATCAGTGAACCCGGGACAGAGCAGTTCTTC.